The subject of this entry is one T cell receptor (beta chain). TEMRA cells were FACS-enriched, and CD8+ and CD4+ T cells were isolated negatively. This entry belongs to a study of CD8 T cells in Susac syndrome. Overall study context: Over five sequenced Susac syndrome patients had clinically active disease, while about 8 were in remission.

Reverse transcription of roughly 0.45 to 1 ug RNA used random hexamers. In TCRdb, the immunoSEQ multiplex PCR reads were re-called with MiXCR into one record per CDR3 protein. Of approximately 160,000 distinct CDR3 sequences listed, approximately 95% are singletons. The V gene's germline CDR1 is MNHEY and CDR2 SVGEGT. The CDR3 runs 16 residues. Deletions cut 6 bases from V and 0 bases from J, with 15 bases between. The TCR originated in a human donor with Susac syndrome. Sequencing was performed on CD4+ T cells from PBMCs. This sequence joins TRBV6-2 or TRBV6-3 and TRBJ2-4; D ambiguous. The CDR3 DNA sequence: TGTGCCAGCAGCCAAGGACCGACCCTAGCCAAAAACATTCAGTACTTC. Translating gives CASSQGPTLAKNIQYF.